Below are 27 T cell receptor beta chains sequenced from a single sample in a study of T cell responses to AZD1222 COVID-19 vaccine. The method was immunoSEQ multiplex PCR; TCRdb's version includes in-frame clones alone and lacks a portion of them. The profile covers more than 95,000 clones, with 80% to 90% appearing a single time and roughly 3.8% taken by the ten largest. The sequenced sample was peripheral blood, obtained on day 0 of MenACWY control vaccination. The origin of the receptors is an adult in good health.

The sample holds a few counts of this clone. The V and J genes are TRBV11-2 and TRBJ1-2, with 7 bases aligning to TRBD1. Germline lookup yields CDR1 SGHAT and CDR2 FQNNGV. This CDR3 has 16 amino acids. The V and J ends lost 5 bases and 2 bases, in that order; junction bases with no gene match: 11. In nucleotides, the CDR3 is TGTGCCAGCAGCGGTAGAAGAGCAGGGGGGAACTATGGCTACACCTTC. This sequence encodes CASSGRRAGGNYGYTF. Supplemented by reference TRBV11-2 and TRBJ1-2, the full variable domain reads EAGVAQSPRYKIIEKRQSVAFWCNPISGHATLYWYQQILGQGPKLLIQFQNNGVVDDSQLPKDRFSAERLKGVDSTLKIQPAKLEDSAVYLCASSGRRAGGNYGYTFGSGTRLTVV.

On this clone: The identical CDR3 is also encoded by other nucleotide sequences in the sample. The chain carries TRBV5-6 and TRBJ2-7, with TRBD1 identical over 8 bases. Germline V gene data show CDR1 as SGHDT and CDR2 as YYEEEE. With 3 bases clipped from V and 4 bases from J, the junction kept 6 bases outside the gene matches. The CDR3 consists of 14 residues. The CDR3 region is CASSWTGPSYEQYF. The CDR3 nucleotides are TGTGCCAGCAGCTGGACAGGGCCCTCTTACGAGCAGTACTTC.

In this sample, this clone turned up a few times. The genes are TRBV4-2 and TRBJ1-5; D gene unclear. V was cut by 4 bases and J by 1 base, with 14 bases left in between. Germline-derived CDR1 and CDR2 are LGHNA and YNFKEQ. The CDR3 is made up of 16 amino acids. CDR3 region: CASSRFSGESNQPQHF. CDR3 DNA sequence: TGTGCCAGCAGCCGGTTTAGCGGGGAAAGCAATCAGCCCCAGCATTTT.

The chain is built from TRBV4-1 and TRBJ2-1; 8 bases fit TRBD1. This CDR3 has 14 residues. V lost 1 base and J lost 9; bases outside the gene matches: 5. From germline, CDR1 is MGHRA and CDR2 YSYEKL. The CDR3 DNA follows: TGCGCCAGCAGCCAAGGTCAGGGGGCGGGTGAGCAGTTCTTC. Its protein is CASSQGQGAGEQFF.

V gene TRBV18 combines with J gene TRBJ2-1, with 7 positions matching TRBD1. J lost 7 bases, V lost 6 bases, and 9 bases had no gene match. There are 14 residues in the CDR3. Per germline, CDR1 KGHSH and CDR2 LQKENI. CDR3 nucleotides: TGTGCCAGCTCGGCCGGGACAGTCGGGAATGAGCAGTTCTTC. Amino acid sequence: CASSAGTVGNEQFF. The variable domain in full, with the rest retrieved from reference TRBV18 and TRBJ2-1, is NAGVMQNPRHLVRRRGQEARLRCSPMKGHSHVYWYRQLPEEGLKFMVYLQKENIIDESGMPKERFSAEFPKEGPSILRIQQVVRGDSAAYFCASSAGTVGNEQFFGPGTRLTVL.

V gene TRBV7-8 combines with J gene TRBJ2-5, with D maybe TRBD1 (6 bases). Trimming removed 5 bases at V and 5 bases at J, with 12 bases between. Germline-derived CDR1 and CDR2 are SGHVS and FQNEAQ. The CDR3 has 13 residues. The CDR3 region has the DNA TGTGCCAGCAGCCGAAGAGGGGGTGAGACCCAGTACTTC. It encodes CASSRRGGETQYF.

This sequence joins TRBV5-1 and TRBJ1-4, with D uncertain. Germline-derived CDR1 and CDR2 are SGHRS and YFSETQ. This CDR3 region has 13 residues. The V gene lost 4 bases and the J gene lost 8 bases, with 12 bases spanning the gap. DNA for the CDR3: TGCGCCAGCAGCACTACTGTAGAGGAAAAACTGTTTTTT. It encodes CASSTTVEEKLFF.

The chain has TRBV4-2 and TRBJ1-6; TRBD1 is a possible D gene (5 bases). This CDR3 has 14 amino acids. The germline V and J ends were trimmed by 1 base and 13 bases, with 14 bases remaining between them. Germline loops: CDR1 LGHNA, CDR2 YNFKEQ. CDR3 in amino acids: CASSQGGSPDPLHF. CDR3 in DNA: TGTGCCAGCAGCCAAGGGGGCAGCCCGGACCCCCTCCACTTT.

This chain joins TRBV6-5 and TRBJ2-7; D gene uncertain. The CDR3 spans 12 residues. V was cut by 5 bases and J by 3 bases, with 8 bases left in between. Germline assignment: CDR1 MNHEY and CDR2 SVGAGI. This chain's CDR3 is CASSPNGYEQYF. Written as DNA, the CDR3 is TGTGCCAGCAGTCCGAATGGCTACGAGCAGTACTTC.

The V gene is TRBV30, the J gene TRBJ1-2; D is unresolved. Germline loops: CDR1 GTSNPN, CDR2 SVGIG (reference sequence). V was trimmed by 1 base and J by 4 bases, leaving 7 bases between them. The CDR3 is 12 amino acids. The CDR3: CAWSGASYGYTF. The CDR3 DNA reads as TGTGCCTGGAGTGGGGCAAGCTATGGCTACACCTTC.

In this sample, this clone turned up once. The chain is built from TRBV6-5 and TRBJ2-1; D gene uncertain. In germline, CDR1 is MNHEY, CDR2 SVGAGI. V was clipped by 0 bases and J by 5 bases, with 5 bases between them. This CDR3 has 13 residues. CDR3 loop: CASSYSNNNEQFF. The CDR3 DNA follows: TGTGCCAGCAGTTACTCGAATAACAATGAGCAGTTCTTC.

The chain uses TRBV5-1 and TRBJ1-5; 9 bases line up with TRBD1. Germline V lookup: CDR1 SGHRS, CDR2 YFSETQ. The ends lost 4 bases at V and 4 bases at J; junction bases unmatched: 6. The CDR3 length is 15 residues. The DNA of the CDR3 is TGCGCCAGCAGCCGGCAGGGACAGGGAAATCAGCCCCAGCATTTT. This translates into CASSRQGQGNQPQHF.

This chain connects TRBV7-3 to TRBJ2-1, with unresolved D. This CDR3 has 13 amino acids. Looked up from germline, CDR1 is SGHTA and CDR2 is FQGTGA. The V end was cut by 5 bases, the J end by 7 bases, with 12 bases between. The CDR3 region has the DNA TGTGCCAGCAGCCGATCGGGTGCGAATGAGCAGTTCTTC. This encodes CASSRSGANEQFF.

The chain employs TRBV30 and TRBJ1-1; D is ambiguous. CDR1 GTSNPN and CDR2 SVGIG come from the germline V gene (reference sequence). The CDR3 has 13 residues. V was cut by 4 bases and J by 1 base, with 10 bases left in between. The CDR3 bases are TGTGCCTGGAATCACGCCGGGAACACTGAAGCTTTCTTT. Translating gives CAWNHAGNTEAFF.

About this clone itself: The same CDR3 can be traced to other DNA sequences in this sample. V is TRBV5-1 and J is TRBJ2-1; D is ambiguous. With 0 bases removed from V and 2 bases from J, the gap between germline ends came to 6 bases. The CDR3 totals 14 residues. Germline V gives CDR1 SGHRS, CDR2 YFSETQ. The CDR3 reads CASSLGQAYNEQFF. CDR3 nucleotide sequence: TGCGCCAGCAGCTTGGGCCAGGCCTACAATGAGCAGTTCTTC.

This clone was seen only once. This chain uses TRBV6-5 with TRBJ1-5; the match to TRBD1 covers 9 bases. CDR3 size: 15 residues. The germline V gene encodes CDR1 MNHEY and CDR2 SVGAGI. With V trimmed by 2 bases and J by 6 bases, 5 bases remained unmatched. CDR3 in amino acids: CASSYGQGKGQPQHF. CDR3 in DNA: TGTGCCAGCAGTTACGGACAGGGGAAGGGTCAGCCCCAGCATTTT.

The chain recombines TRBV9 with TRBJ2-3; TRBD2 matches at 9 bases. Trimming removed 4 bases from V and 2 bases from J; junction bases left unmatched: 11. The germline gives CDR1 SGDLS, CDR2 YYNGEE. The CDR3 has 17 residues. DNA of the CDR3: TGTGCCAGCAGCCCATCCGGGACTAGCCTACTCACAGATACGCAGTATTTT. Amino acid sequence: CASSPSGTSLLTDTQYF.

CDR3 sequence: CAWTRTGSNQPQHF. CDR3 DNA: TGTGCCTGGACGAGGACAGGGAGCAATCAGCCCCAGCATTTT. The chain employs TRBV30 and TRBJ1-5; 8 nucleotides agree with TRBD1. The CDR3 contains 14 residues. The V and J ends lost 4 bases and 1 base, in that order; junction bases with no gene match: 3. Germline values: CDR1 GTSNPN, CDR2 SVGIG (reference sequence). Supplemented by reference TRBV30 and TRBJ1-5, the full variable domain reads SQTIHQWPATLVQPVGSPLSLECTVEGTSNPNLYWYRQAAGRGLQLLFYSVGIGQISSEVPQNLSASRPQDRQFILSSKKLLLSDSGFYLCAWTRTGSNQPQHFGDGTRLSIL.

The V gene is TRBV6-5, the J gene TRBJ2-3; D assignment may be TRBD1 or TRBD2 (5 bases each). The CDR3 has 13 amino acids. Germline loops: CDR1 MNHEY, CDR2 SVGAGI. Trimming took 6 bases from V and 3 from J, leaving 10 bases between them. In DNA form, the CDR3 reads TGTGCCAGCAGAGCCGGGGCAACAGATACGCAGTATTTT. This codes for CASRAGATDTQYF.

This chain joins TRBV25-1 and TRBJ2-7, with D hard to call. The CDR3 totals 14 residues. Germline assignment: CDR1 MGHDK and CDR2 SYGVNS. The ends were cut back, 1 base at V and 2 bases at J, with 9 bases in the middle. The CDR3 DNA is TGTGCCAGCAGTGAATTCGGGTTGACCTACGAGCAGTACTTC. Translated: CASSEFGLTYEQYF.

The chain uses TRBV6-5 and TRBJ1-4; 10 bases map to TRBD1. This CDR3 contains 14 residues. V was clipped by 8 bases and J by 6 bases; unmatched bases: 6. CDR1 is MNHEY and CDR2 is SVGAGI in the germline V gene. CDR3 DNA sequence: TGTGCCAGCGTTACCGGGACAGGGGATGAAAAACTGTTTTTT. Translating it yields CASVTGTGDEKLFF.

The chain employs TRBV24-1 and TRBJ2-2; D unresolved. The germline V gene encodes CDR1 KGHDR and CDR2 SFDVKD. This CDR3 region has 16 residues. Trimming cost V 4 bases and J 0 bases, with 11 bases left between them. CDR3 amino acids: CATSDPRTSNTGELFF. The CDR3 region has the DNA TGTGCCACCAGTGACCCCAGGACGTCGAACACCGGGGAGCTGTTTTTT.

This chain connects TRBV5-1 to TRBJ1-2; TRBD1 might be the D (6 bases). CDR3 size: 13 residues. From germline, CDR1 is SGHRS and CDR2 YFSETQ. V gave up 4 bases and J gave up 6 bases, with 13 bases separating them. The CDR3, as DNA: TGCGCCAGCAGCACGAGACAGGAGCATGGCTACACCTTC. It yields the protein CASSTRQEHGYTF.

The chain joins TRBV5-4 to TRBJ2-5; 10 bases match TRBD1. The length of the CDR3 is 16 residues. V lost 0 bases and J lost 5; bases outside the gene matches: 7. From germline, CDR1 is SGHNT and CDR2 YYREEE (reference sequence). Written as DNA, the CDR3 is TGTGCCAGCAGCTTGGATTGGGACAGGGGACGGGAGACCCAGTACTTC. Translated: CASSLDWDRGRETQYF. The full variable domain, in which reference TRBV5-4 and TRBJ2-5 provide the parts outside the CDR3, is ETGVTQSPTHLIKTRGQQVTLRCSSQSGHNTVSWYQQALGQGPQFIFQYYREEENGRGNFPPRFSGLQFPNYSSELNVNALELDDSALYLCASSLDWDRGRETQYFGPGTRLLVL.

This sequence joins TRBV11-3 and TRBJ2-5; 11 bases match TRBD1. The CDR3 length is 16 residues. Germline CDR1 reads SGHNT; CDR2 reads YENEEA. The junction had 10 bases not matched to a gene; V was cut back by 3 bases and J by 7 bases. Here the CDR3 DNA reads TGTGCCAGCAGCTTCCATTGGACAGGGGGCCTAGGGACCCAGTACTTC. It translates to CASSFHWTGGLGTQYF.

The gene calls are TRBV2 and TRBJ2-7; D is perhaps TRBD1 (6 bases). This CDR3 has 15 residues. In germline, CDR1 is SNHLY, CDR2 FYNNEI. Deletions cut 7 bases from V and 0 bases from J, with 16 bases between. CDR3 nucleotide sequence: TGTGCCAGCACTCCCGACAGGTCCAGCTCCTACGAGCAGTACTTC. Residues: CASTPDRSSSYEQYF.

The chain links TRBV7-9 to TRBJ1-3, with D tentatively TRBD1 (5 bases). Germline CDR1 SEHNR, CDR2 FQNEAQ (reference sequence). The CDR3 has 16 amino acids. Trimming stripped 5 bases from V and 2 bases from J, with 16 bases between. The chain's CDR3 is CASSPRAPGAGNTIYF. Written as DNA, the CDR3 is TGTGCCAGCAGCCCACGAGCCCCGGGGGCTGGAAACACCATATATTTT. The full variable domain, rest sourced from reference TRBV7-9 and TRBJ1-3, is DTGVSQNPRHKITKRGQNVTFRCDPISEHNRLYWYRQTLGQGPEFLTYFQNEAQLEKSRLLSDRFSAERPKGSFSTLEIQRTEQGDSAMYLCASSPRAPGAGNTIYFGEGSWLTVV.